The sample holds one count of the clone carrying this T cell receptor (beta chain). Its antigen is currently unknown. TCRdb keeps only in-frame clones here, not all; method: immunoSEQ multiplex PCR. The table has roughly 680,000 clones, roughly 72% seen once. This record comes from a study of shared clonotypes between healthy human individuals. Study background: Researchers assigned three CD4 naive, three CD4 memory, two CD8 naive and one CD8 memory plate to each donor.

Study findings and constraints: Shared across a few donors were roughly 4.8% of the naive CD4 clonotypes. Clonotypes shared by all four sorted-subset donors had higher generation probabilities than non-shared clonotypes.

The germline V and J ends were trimmed by 4 bases and 0 bases, with 16 bases remaining between them. Germline V lookup: CDR1 SQVTM, CDR2 ANQGSEA. The CDR3 runs to 15 residues. This receptor was identified in a woman aged 25-40 years in good health. The rearrangement links TRBV29-1 to TRBJ2-7, with D perhaps matching TRBD1 (5 bases). What was sequenced was memory CD4+ T cells sorted from blood. Subset specified: CD45RA-negative fraction. The CDR3 here is CSVADRGSISYEQYF. CDR3 DNA: TGCAGCGTTGCCGACAGAGGTAGCATCTCCTACGAGCAGTACTTC.